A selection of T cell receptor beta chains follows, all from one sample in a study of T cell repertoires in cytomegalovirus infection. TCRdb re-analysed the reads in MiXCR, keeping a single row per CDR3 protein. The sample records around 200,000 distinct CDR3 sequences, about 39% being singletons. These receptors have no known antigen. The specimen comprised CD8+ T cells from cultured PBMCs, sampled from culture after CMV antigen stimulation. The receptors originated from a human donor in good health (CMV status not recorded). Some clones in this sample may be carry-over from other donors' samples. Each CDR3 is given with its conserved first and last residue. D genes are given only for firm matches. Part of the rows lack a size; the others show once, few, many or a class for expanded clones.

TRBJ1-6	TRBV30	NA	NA	CAWSGVPSLSSYNSPLHF	TGTGCCTGGAGTGGGGTTCCATCACTGAGCTCCTATAATTCACCCCTCCACTTT
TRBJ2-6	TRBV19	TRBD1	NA	CASSPRQGLHGANVLTF	TGTGCCAGTAGTCCGCGACAGGGGTTGCATGGGGCCAACGTCCTGACTTTC
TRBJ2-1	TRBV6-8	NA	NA	CASSYLQGGNEQFF	TGTGCCAGCAGTTACTTACAGGGTGGGAATGAGCAGTTCTTC
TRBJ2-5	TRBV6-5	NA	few	CASSYSKETQYF	TGTGCCAGCAGTTACTCGAAAGAGACCCAGTACTTC
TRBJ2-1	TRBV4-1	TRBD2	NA	CASSHPRREQREVNEQFF	TGCGCCAGCAGCCACCCCCGACGTGAACAGCGGGAGGTAAATGAGCAGTTCTTC
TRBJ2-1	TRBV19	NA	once	CASSDRDISYNEQFF	TGTGCCAGTAGTGACCGGGACATATCTTACAATGAGCAGTTCTTC
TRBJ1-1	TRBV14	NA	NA	CASSQTRGLNTEAFF	TGTGCCAGCAGCCAAACAAGAGGGCTGAACACTGAAGCTTTCTTT
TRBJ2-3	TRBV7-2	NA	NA	CASSLVTTDTQYF	TGTGCCAGCAGCTTAGTTACCACAGATACGCAGTATTTT
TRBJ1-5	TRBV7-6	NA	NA	CASSFGGDGNQPQHF	TGTGCCAGCAGCTTCGGCGGCGATGGCAATCAGCCCCAGCATTTT
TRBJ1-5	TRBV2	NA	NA	CASIAAGGINQPQHF	TGTGCCAGCATTGCGGCGGGGGGGATCAATCAGCCCCAGCATTTT
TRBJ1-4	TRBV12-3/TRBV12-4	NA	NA	CASSLTTTNEKLFF	TGTGCCAGCAGTTTGACTACAACTAATGAAAAACTGTTTTTT
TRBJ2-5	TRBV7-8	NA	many	CASSLARGEETQYF	TGTGCCAGCAGCTTAGCAAGGGGGGAAGAGACCCAGTACTTC
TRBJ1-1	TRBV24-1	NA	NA	CATRLGLDTEAFF	TGTGCCACCAGACTGGGGTTGGACACTGAAGCTTTCTTT
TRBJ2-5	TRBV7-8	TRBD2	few	CASSLDPGRVRETQYF	TGTGCCAGCAGCTTAGACCCAGGGAGGGTGAGAGAGACCCAGTACTTC
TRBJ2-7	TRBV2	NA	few	CASSVVTGVSSYEQYF	TGTGCCAGCAGTGTGGTGACGGGGGTGAGCTCCTACGAGCAGTACTTC
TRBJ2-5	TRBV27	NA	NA	CASSFRGPQETQYF	TGTGCCAGCAGTTTCCGTGGGCCACAAGAGACCCAGTACTTC
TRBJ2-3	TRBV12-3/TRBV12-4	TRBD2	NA	CASSLAGLAGGTDTQYF	TGTGCCAGCAGTTTAGCCGGACTAGCGGGGGGTACAGATACGCAGTATTTT
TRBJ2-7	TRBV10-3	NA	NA	CAISESGSYEQYF	TGTGCCATCAGTGAGTCCGGATCCTACGAGCAGTACTTC
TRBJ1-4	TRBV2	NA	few	CASMSGATNEKLFF	TGTGCCAGCATGAGCGGGGCAACTAATGAAAAACTGTTTTTT
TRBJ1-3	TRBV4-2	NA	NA	CASSQWQWGGDRNTIYF	TGTGCCAGCAGCCAATGGCAATGGGGAGGTGACCGAAACACCATATATTTT
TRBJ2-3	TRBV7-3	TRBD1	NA	CASSLIGRGLRDTQYF	TGTGCCAGCAGCTTAATTGGCAGGGGGCTGAGAGATACGCAGTATTTT
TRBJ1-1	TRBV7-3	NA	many	CASSLRPPLEGRRTEAFF	TGTGCCAGCAGCTTAAGGCCCCCCTTGGAGGGAAGGAGAACTGAAGCTTTCTTT
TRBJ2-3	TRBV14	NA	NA	CASSHMRTPGTDTQYF	TGTGCCAGCAGCCACATGAGGACTCCTGGTACAGATACGCAGTATTTT
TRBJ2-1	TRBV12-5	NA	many	CASGPLHEQFF	TGTGCTAGTGGTCCCCTCCATGAGCAGTTCTTC
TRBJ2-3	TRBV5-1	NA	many	CASSWGSTDTQYF	TGCGCCAGCAGCTGGGGTAGCACAGATACGCAGTATTTT
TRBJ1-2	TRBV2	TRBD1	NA	CACRGSGGYTF	TGTGCCTGCAGGGGGTCCGGGGGCTACACCTTC
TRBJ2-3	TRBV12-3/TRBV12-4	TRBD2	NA	CASSSNGLAGGTDTQYF	TGTGCCAGCAGCTCTAATGGACTAGCGGGGGGCACAGATACGCAGTATTTT
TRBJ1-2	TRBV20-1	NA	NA	CSARDVGGGMSTGYTF	TGCAGTGCTAGAGATGTAGGAGGGGGAATGAGTACTGGCTACACCTTC
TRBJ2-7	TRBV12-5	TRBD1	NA	CASGLVIRDRASYEQYF	TGTGCTAGTGGTTTGGTAATCAGGGACAGGGCCTCCTACGAGCAGTACTTC
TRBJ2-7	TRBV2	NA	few	CASIDGYEQYF	TGTGCCAGCATCGATGGTTACGAGCAGTACTTC
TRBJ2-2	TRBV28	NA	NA	CASSLWTIKLGTGELFF	TGTGCCAGCAGTTTATGGACAATTAAATTGGGCACCGGGGAGCTGTTTTTT
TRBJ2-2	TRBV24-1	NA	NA	CATSDSTLNTGELFF	TGTGCCACCAGTGATTCGACCTTGAACACCGGGGAGCTGTTTTTT
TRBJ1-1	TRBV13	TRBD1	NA	CASSLASGQGMNTEAFF	TGTGCCAGCAGCTTAGCCTCCGGACAGGGAATGAACACTGAAGCTTTCTTT
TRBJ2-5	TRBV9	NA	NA	CASSYPGTPEGETQYF	TGTGCCAGCAGTTACCCCGGGACCCCGGAGGGAGAGACCCAGTACTTC
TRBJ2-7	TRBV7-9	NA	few	CASSLSAGSQTEQYF	TGTGCCAGCAGCTTATCGGCAGGGAGCCAAACCGAGCAGTACTTC
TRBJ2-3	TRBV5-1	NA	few	CASSLAGPQARTDTQYF	TGCGCCAGCAGCTTGGCGGGACCCCAGGCTCGCACAGATACGCAGTATTTT
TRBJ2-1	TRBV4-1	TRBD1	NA	CASSPSGQGFYNEQFF	TGCGCCAGCAGCCCTTCGGGACAGGGATTCTACAATGAGCAGTTCTTC
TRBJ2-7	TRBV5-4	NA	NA	CASRNGRGHPYF	TGTGCCAGCAGAAATGGACGGGGGCATCCGTACTTC
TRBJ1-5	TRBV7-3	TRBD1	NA	CASSTGQGDPVGNQPQHF	TGTGCCAGCAGCACGGGACAGGGGGACCCGGTGGGCAATCAGCCCCAGCATTTT
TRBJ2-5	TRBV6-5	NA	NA	CASSSRTAEETQYF	TGTGCCAGCAGTTCCCGGACAGCCGAAGAGACCCAGTACTTC
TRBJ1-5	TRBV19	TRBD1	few	CASIEGGQGNQPQHF	TGTGCCAGTATTGAGGGGGGACAGGGGAATCAGCCCCAGCATTTT
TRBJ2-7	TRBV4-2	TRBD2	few	CASSQGALAGRSYEQYF	TGTGCCAGCAGCCAAGGCGCACTAGCGGGACGGTCCTACGAGCAGTACTTC
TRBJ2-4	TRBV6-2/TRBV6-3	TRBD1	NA	CASSPSTGYIQYF	TGTGCCAGCAGTCCATCGACAGGGTACATTCAGTACTTC